One and the same sample provided the 17 T cell receptor beta chains below, sequenced in a study of T cell responses to AZD1222 COVID-19 vaccine. Some clones are missing from TCRdb's copy, which holds only in-frame ones; the method was immunoSEQ multiplex PCR. The profile shows more than 95,000 clones, more than 65% of them singletons. Sequenced here: peripheral blood, sampled 28 days after the second AZD1222 dose. These receptors all come from an adult who received the AZD1222 COVID-19 vaccine.

This clone appeared a few times. The chain carries TRBV29-1 and TRBJ2-5, with 7 nucleotides matching TRBD2. V was clipped by 5 bases and J by 0 bases; unmatched bases: 3. Germline CDR1 is SQVTM and CDR2 is ANQGSEA. The CDR3 extends over 13 amino acids. CDR3 coding DNA: TGCAGCGTTTGGGCGGGGGACCAAGAGACCCAGTACTTC. The encoded protein is CSVWAGDQETQYF.

The J gene is TRBJ1-6, the V gene TRBV3-1 (or the pseudogene TRBV3-2); D uncertain. The CDR3 totals 16 residues. CDR1 LGHDT and CDR2 YNNKEL come from the germline V gene (reference sequence). V was shortened by 4 bases and J by 0 bases, with 10 bases between the two germline ends. CDR3 sequence reads: CASSPRKGSYNSPLHF. The CDR3 DNA follows: TGTGCCAGCAGCCCTAGAAAGGGCTCCTATAATTCACCCCTCCACTTT.

The chain links TRBV2 to TRBJ1-2; TRBD1 is a possible D gene (5 bases). The V gene lost 3 bases and the J gene lost 4 bases, with 9 bases spanning the gap. The germline V gene encodes CDR1 SNHLY and CDR2 FYNNEI. The CDR3 is 13 residues long. CDR3 bases: TGTGCCAGCAGTGATCGGGGGGTCTATGGCTACACCTTC. Translation gives CASSDRGVYGYTF.

The genes are TRBV30 and TRBJ1-2, with a weak D call TRBD1 (6 bases). This CDR3 comprises 14 residues. CDR1 and CDR2 (germline): GTSNPN, SVGIG (reference sequence). V was pared by 5 bases and J by 3 bases, with 16 bases between. The CDR3 DNA reads as TGTGCCTGGTCCATTGGGGGGACACACTATGGCTACACCTTC. It encodes CAWSIGGTHYGYTF.

The chain joins TRBV5-1 to TRBJ1-5; D call uncertain. The V gene lost 7 bases and the J gene lost 4 bases, with 15 bases spanning the gap. Germline loops: CDR1 SGHRS, CDR2 YFSETQ. The CDR3 extends over 14 amino acids. CDR3 amino acids: CASSSGSPNQPQHF. The CDR3 DNA reads as TGCGCCAGCTCCTCCGGGTCCCCTAATCAGCCCCAGCATTTT.

The chain uses TRBV10-2 and TRBJ1-1; the D is unclear. The CDR3 runs to 11 residues. The germline gives CDR1 WSHSY, CDR2 SAAADI. V gave up 4 bases and J gave up 7 bases, with 7 bases separating them. Here the CDR3 reads CASSVRSEAFF. CDR3 nucleotides: TGCGCCAGCAGTGTTAGGAGTGAAGCTTTCTTT.

The J gene is TRBJ1-2, the V gene TRBV6-2 or TRBV6-3; no clear D gene. CDR1 and CDR2 (germline): MNHEY, SVGEGT. The CDR3 is 12 residues long. The V and J ends lost 2 bases and 8 bases respectively, with 9 bases between them. CDR3 protein: CASSYKWTGYTF. The CDR3 DNA follows: TGTGCCAGCAGTTACAAATGGACCGGCTACACCTTC.

The CDR3 nucleotides read TGTGCCAGCAGCGACAGGACAGGGAGAGGCACAGATACGCAGTATTTT. It translates to CASSDRTGRGTDTQYF. The chain employs TRBV2 and TRBJ2-3, with TRBD1 matching over 8 bases. The CDR3 is made up of 16 amino acids. Germline CDR1 reads SNHLY; CDR2 reads FYNNEI. The trim removed 6 bases at V and 1 base at J, leaving 9 bases unmatched.

This chain joins TRBV5-8 and TRBJ2-6; TRBD1 aligns across 10 bases. J lost 2 bases, V lost 4 bases, and 6 bases had no gene match. Germline lookup yields CDR1 SGHTS and CDR2 YDEGEE. The length of the CDR3 is 17 residues. The CDR3 protein is CASSGGQGIAGANVLTF. In DNA, the CDR3 is TGTGCCAGCAGCGGGGGACAGGGGATAGCTGGGGCCAACGTCCTGACTTTC.

This clone has just one count. The V and J genes are TRBV28 and TRBJ2-3, with D perhaps matching TRBD1 (6 bases). The CDR3 runs 15 residues. CDR1 MDHEN and CDR2 SYDVKM come from the germline V gene. V was trimmed by 5 bases and J by 4 bases, leaving 16 bases between them. The CDR3 bases are TGTGCCAGCAGTCCGAGACAGGACGGCGCAGATACGCAGTATTTT. It codes for CASSPRQDGADTQYF.

V gene TRBV6-5 combines with J gene TRBJ2-2, with TRBD1 as a possible D gene (6 bases). V gave up 4 bases and J gave up 1 base, with 10 bases separating them. This CDR3 contains 15 residues. Germline values: CDR1 MNHEY, CDR2 SVGAGI. The CDR3 protein is CASSSRGLNTGELFF. As DNA, the CDR3 is TGTGCCAGCAGTTCCAGGGGTCTGAACACCGGGGAGCTGTTTTTT.

This clone was observed a handful of times. The chain combines TRBV10-3 with TRBJ1-4, with D possibly being TRBD1 (6 bases). With 2 bases removed from V and 3 bases from J, the gap between germline ends came to 10 bases. From germline, CDR1 is ENHRY and CDR2 SYGVKD. This CDR3 comprises 15 residues. DNA for the CDR3: TGTGCCATCAGTGAGCTGGCAGGGGCTAATGAAAAACTGTTTTTT. This translates into CAISELAGANEKLFF.

The gene calls are TRBV5-6 and TRBJ1-5; 9 nucleotides align to TRBD1. V was clipped by 4 bases and J by 3 bases; unmatched bases: 5. CDR1 is SGHDT and CDR2 is YYEEEE in the germline V gene. This CDR3 is built from 15 residues. The CDR3 DNA follows: TGTGCCAGCAGCCGGACAGGGGCATTCAATCAGCCCCAGCATTTT. This gives the protein CASSRTGAFNQPQHF.

This clone was detected a few times. This rearrangement joins TRBV6-5 to TRBJ1-5; 8 positions match TRBD1. The CDR3 runs 13 residues. The junction had 8 bases not matched to a gene; V was cut back by 10 bases and J by 6 bases. Germline CDR1 MNHEY, CDR2 SVGAGI. CDR3 bases: TGTGCCATCCACCAGGGGGCAGGTCAGCCCCAGCATTTT. It yields the protein CAIHQGAGQPQHF.

The chain's CDR3 is CASSPGGRGYEQYF. The CDR3 coding sequence is TGTGCCAGCAGCCCCGGGGGGCGGGGCTACGAGCAGTACTTC. V and J are TRBV9 and TRBJ2-7; D is possibly TRBD2 (7 bases). The CDR3 has 14 amino acids. The V end lost 4 bases, the J end lost 3 bases, and 14 bases lay between the germline ends. Per germline, CDR1 SGDLS and CDR2 YYNGEE.

Concerning this clone itself: A much bigger clone sits one base away, suggesting this may be a read error. Other nucleotide sequences from this sample produce the same CDR3. V is TRBV12-3 or TRBV12-4 and J is TRBJ2-7; unclear D gene. The CDR3 runs to 11 residues. V was trimmed by 3 bases and J by 3 bases, leaving 3 bases between them. CDR3 nucleotides: TGTGCCAGCAGTTTGGGCTACGAGCAGTACTTC. Encoded protein: CASSLGYEQYF.

The V call is TRBV5-1, the J call TRBJ1-3; D is unresolved. Germline V lookup: CDR1 SGHRS, CDR2 YFSETQ. Trimming took off 6 bases at V and 4 bases at J, with 11 bases between the two ends. The CDR3 has 13 amino acids. The CDR3 region is CASMKPGGNTIYF. CDR3 DNA sequence: TGCGCCAGCATGAAACCGGGGGGAAACACCATATATTTT. Using reference TRBV5-1 and TRBJ1-3 for the parts outside the CDR3, the full variable domain is KAGVTQTPRYLIKTRGQQVTLSCSPISGHRSVSWYQQTPGQGLQFLFEYFSETQRNKGNFPGRFSGRQFSNSRSEMNVSTLELGDSALYLCASMKPGGNTIYFGEGSWLTVV.